Listed below are T cell receptor beta chains from one sample, sequenced in a study of cytomegalovirus exposure and HLA in healthy donors. Some clones are missing from TCRdb's copy, which holds only in-frame ones; the method was immunoSEQ multiplex PCR. This sample has roughly 200,000 clones, with about 86% found just once. Sequencing used PBMCs. All receptors derive from a man between 40 and 49 years old in good health and CMV-seropositive. The CDR3 runs from the conserved cysteine through the conserved F or W. A D gene is named only where the DNA matches it firmly. Clone size is stated in some rows and not others, as once, few, many or a class when expanded.

J: TRBJ2-3; V: TRBV10-3; D: .; size: .; CDR3: CAITHVATDTQYF; DNA: TGTGCCATCACTCACGTTGCGACAGATACGCAGTATTTT
J: TRBJ1-1; V: TRBV9; D: TRBD1; size: .; CDR3: CASSADPRDRVHTEAFF; DNA: TGTGCCAGCAGCGCCGACCCCCGGGACAGGGTCCACACTGAAGCTTTCTTT
J: TRBJ2-2; V: TRBV9; D: .; size: once; CDR3: CASSVDGGRGGELFF; DNA: TGTGCCAGCAGCGTAGATGGGGGCAGGGGCGGGGAGCTGTTTTTT
J: TRBJ1-3; V: TRBV4-2; D: .; size: few; CDR3: CASSQEEGFSGNTIYF; DNA: TGTGCCAGCAGCCAAGAAGAGGGTTTCTCTGGAAACACCATATATTTT
J: TRBJ2-6; V: TRBV11-2; D: .; size: .; CDR3: CASSPFGVSGANVLTF; DNA: TGTGCCAGCAGCCCATTCGGGGTCTCTGGGGCCAACGTCCTGACTTTC
J: TRBJ2-7; V: TRBV5-6; D: .; size: .; CDR3: CASSFNRGKSYEQYF; DNA: TGTGCCAGCAGCTTTAATCGGGGGAAGTCCTACGAGCAGTACTTC
J: TRBJ2-3; V: TRBV5-1; D: TRBD1; size: .; CDR3: CASSLVTGQGTDTQYF; DNA: TGCGCCAGCAGCTTGGTAACGGGACAGGGCACAGATACGCAGTATTTT
J: TRBJ2-7; V: TRBV7-2; D: TRBD2; size: .; CDR3: CASSLAGLASYEQYF; DNA: TGTGCCAGCAGCTTAGCGGGACTAGCGTCCTACGAGCAGTACTTC
J: TRBJ1-2; V: TRBV6-5; D: TRBD1; size: .; CDR3: CASSYDRGATYGYTF; DNA: TGTGCCAGCAGTTACGACAGGGGCGCTACCTATGGCTACACCTTC
J: TRBJ1-2; V: TRBV5-1; D: TRBD1; size: .; CDR3: CASSTGQGEYGYTF; DNA: TGCGCCAGCAGCACGGGACAGGGGGAATATGGCTACACCTTC
J: TRBJ2-3; V: TRBV5-1; D: .; size: .; CDR3: CASSLVISTDTQYF; DNA: TGCGCCAGCAGCTTGGTAATCAGCACAGATACGCAGTATTTT
J: TRBJ1-4; V: TRBV5-8; D: .; size: .; CDR3: CASSFPGASEKLFF; DNA: TGTGCCAGCAGCTTTCCAGGGGCGAGTGAAAAACTGTTTTTT
J: TRBJ1-5; V: TRBV7-8; D: .; size: .; CDR3: CASSLVARVDQPQHF; DNA: TGTGCCAGCAGCTTAGTTGCCAGGGTAGATCAGCCCCAGCATTTT
J: TRBJ1-2; V: TRBV5-4; D: .; size: .; CDR3: CASSFPPPTGSRGGYTF; DNA: TGTGCCAGCAGCTTTCCCCCCCCGACAGGATCTAGGGGGGGCTACACCTTC
J: TRBJ2-2; V: TRBV7-3; D: TRBD2; size: .; CDR3: CASSTSGDTGELFF; DNA: TGTGCCAGCAGCACTAGCGGAGACACCGGGGAGCTGTTTTTT
J: TRBJ1-1; V: TRBV18; D: .; size: .; CDR3: CASSPGATHNTEAFF; DNA: TGTGCCAGCTCACCAGGGGCGACACACAACACTGAAGCTTTCTTT
J: TRBJ2-2; V: TRBV19; D: TRBD1; size: .; CDR3: CASNPRGQQSNTGELFF; DNA: TGTGCCAGTAACCCAAGGGGACAGCAGTCGAACACCGGGGAGCTGTTTTTT
J: TRBJ2-1; V: TRBV14; D: TRBD1; size: .; CDR3: CASSLRQGLGNEQFF; DNA: TGTGCCAGCAGCCTAAGACAGGGGTTGGGTAATGAGCAGTTCTTC
J: TRBJ1-5; V: TRBV28; D: TRBD1; size: .; CDR3: CASGGQGNQPQHF; DNA: TGTGCCAGCGGGGGACAGGGCAATCAGCCCCAGCATTTT
J: TRBJ1-3; V: TRBV5-4; D: .; size: .; CDR3: CASSPGGGSGNTIYF; DNA: TGTGCCAGCAGCCCTGGGGGAGGATCTGGAAACACCATATATTTT
J: TRBJ2-7; V: TRBV5-6; D: .; size: .; CDR3: CASSLAEGRGTVVEQYF; DNA: TGTGCCAGCAGCTTGGCGGAGGGGAGGGGGACCGTGGTGGAGCAGTACTTC
J: TRBJ2-2; V: TRBV5-6; D: .; size: .; CDR3: CASSLVGGLTGELFF; DNA: TGTGCCAGCAGCTTGGTGGGAGGCCTCACCGGGGAGCTGTTTTTT
J: TRBJ1-2; V: TRBV6-5; D: .; size: .; CDR3: CASSYLDSSYGYTF; DNA: TGTGCCAGCAGTTACTTGGACAGCTCCTATGGCTACACCTTC
J: TRBJ2-7; V: TRBV28; D: .; size: .; CDR3: CASSLVYRGLTHEQYF; DNA: TGTGCCAGCAGTCTGGTCTATAGGGGACTCACCCACGAGCAGTACTTC
J: TRBJ2-2; V: TRBV29-1; D: .; size: once; CDR3: CSVASQAGRQANTGELFF; DNA: TGCAGCGTTGCTTCCCAGGCAGGGCGGCAGGCGAACACCGGGGAGCTGTTTTTT
J: TRBJ2-5; V: TRBV19; D: TRBD2; size: .; CDR3: CASSIRSLTSGGEETQYF; DNA: TGTGCCAGTAGTATCAGATCTCTGACTAGCGGAGGGGAAGAGACCCAGTACTTC
J: TRBJ1-2; V: TRBV5-1; D: .; size: .; CDR3: CASRKEDLYGYTF; DNA: TGCGCCAGCAGAAAAGAGGATCTTTATGGCTACACCTTC
J: TRBJ1-1; V: TRBV7-2; D: TRBD1; size: .; CDR3: CASSFPEDRPNTEAFF; DNA: TGTGCCAGCAGCTTCCCCGAGGACAGGCCTAACACTGAAGCTTTCTTT
J: TRBJ2-7; V: TRBV5-1; D: .; size: .; CDR3: CASSLVGSSYEQYF; DNA: TGCGCCAGCAGCTTGGTTGGCAGTTCCTACGAGCAGTACTTC
J: TRBJ2-1; V: TRBV4-3; D: TRBD2; size: .; CDR3: CASSSLAGRYNEQFF; DNA: TGCGCCAGCAGCTCCCTAGCGGGACGGTACAATGAGCAGTTCTTC